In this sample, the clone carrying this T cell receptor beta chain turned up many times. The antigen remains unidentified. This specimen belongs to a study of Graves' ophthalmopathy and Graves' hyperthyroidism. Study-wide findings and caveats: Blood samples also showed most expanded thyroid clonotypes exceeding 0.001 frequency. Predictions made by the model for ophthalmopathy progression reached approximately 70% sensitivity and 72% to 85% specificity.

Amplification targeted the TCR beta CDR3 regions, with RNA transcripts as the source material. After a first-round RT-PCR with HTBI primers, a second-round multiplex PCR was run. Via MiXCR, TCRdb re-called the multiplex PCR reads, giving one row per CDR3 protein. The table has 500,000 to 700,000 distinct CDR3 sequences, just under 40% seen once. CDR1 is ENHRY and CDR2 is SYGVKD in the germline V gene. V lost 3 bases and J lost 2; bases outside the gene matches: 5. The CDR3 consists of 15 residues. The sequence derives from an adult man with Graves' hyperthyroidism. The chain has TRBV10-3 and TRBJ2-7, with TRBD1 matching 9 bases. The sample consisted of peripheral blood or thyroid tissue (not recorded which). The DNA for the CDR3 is TGTGCCATCAGTGAAGGCGGGACAGGGACCTACGAGCAGTACTTC. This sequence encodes CAISEGGTGTYEQYF.